This TCR beta chain is from a study of OX40 agonist ivuxolimab in advanced cancers. Overall study findings and caveats: At 0.1 to 3.0 mg/kg, CD4+ and CD8+ blood T cells expanded clonally by week 6.

Clones were read by immunoSEQ multiplex PCR, and TCRdb kept only the in-frame ones, dropping some. The sample consists of some 59,000 clones, approximately 82% of them appearing once. In regard to this clone: Its antigen remains unidentified.

The CDR3 is 12 residues long. Looked up from germline, CDR1 is SGHDT and CDR2 is YYEEEE. Trimming pared 6 bases from V and 2 bases from J, leaving 7 bases between. The TCR sequence derives from an adult with an advanced solid tumor such as melanoma, head and neck, liver or kidney cancer. This rearrangement joins TRBV5-6 to TRBJ2-3, with D uncertain. The material sequenced was CD4+ or CD8+ T cells sorted from blood, taken in a trial of the OX40 agonist ivuxolimab. The CDR3 sequence: CASNLDTDTQYF. CDR3 nucleotide sequence: TGTGCCAGCAACCTCGACACAGATACGCAGTATTTT.